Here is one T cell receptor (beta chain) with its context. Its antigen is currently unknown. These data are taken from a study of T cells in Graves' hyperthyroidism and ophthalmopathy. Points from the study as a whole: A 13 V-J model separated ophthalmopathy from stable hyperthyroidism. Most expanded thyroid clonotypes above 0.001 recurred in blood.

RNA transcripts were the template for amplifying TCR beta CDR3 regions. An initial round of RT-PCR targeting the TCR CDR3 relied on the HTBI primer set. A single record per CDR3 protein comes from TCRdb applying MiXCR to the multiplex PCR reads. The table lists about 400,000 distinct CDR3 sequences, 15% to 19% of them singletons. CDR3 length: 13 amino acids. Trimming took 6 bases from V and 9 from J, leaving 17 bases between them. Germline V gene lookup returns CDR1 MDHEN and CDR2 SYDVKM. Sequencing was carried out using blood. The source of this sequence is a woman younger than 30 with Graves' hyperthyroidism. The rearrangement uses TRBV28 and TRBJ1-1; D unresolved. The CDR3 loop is CASRVLGGRKAFF. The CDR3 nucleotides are TGTGCCAGCAGGGTTCTCGGAGGGCGGAAAGCTTTCTTT. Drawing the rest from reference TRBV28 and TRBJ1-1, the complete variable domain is DVKVTQSSRYLVKRTGEKVFLECVQDMDHENMFWYRQDPGLGLRLIYFSYDVKMKEKGDIPEGYSVSREKKERFSLILESASTNQTSMYLCASRVLGGRKAFFGQGTRLTVV.